This T cell receptor (beta chain) comes out of a study of vaccination effects on CD4 cells after COVID-19. Study observations and caveats: Few convalescent patients were studied, and early post-infection samples were lacking.

On this clone: Its antigen remains unknown.

After removal of 4 bases from V and 9 bases from J, the junction contained 13 bases not matched to a gene. The CDR3 is made up of 16 amino acids. The germline gives CDR1 MRHNA, CDR2 SNTAGT. Profiling relied on immunoSEQ multiplex PCR, and the TCRdb table lists in-frame clones only, not all of them. The table shows tens of thousands of clones, with roughly 76% occurring only once. Antigen-specific CD4+ T cells expanded by the ViraFEST assay with viral peptide pools were then sequenced. At the end of 9 to 11 days of culture, CD4+ T cells were isolated. The study found no prior SARS-CoV-2 infection in the vaccine recipients, who tested negative for nucleocapsid antibodies. They grew two million PBMC in each well, adding around 10 IU/ml IL-2 and 10 ug/ml peptides. In the cultures, half the medium was exchanged for IL-2 medium on days 3 and 7.

The V gene is TRBV6-4, the J gene TRBJ2-1; 9 nucleotides line up with TRBD2. The origin of this receptor is a human donor who received a COVID-19 vaccine. Sequences were derived from CD4+ T cells from PBMCs cultured with SARS-CoV-2 spike peptides, sampled before COVID-19 vaccination. This chain's CDR3 is CASSALAGSGSSEQFF. The CDR3 bases are TGTGCCAGCAGTGCCCTTGCAGGTAGCGGGAGTAGTGAGCAGTTCTTC.